This T cell receptor beta chain derives from a study of T cells after yellow fever vaccination. From the 5' RACE reads, TCRdb called clonotypes with MiXCR, one entry per CDR3 protein. The data contain 300,000 or so distinct CDR3 sequences, roughly 6.8% of them singletons. The table lists this clonotype with a few counts. V gave up 4 bases and J gave up 3 bases, with 13 bases separating them. Germline CDR1 and CDR2: SGHRS and YFSETQ. This CDR3 is 15 amino acids long. Here the sequenced sample was PBMCs, taken around 45 days after the first yellow fever vaccination. This sequence originates from a man aged 18 to 29 who received the YFV17D yellow fever vaccine. The V call is TRBV5-1, the J call TRBJ1-4; weak D call: TRBD1 (5 bases). DNA of the CDR3: TGCGCCAGCAGCGATGAGACAGACCCTAATGAAAAACTGTTTTTT. Translated, it gives CASSDETDPNEKLFF.